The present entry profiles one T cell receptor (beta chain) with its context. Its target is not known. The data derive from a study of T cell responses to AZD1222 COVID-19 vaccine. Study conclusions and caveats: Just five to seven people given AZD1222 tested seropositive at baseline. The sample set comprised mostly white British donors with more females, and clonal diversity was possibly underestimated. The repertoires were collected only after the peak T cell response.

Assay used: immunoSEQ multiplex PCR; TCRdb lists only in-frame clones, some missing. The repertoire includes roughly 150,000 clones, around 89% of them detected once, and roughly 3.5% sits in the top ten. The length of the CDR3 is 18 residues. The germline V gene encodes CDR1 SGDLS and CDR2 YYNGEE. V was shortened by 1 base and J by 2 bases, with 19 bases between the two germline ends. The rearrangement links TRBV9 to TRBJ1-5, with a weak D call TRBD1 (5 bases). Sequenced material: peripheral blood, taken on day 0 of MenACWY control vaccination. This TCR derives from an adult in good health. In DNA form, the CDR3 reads TGTGCCAGCAGCGTACGAGACCTCGGGGCATGGCGCAATCAGCCCCAGCATTTT. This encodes CASSVRDLGAWRNQPQHF. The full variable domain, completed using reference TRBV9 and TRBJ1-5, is DSGVTQTPKHLITATGQRVTLRCSPRSGDLSVYWYQQSLDQGLQFLIQYYNGEERAKGNILERFSAQQFPDLHSELNLSSLELGDSALYFCASSVRDLGAWRNQPQHFGDGTRLSIL.